The 20 T cell receptor beta chains in this list originate from one sample, sequenced in a study of blood T cells in healthy people across ages. Next came a second PCR, run for about 7 to 12 cycles, which used a sample-barcoded 5' primer along with a J-beta primer mix. From the 5' RACE reads, TCRdb called clonotypes with MiXCR, one entry per CDR3 protein. The data show roughly 730,000 distinct CDR3 sequences, just over 55% seen once. The sample was blood. These receptors were collected from a man aged 40-49 years in good health.

V and J are TRBV7-9 and TRBJ2-3; perhaps TRBD1 as D (5 bases). The CDR3 totals 14 residues. V shed 5 bases and J shed 6 bases, with 15 bases lying between them. The germline gives CDR1 SEHNR, CDR2 FQNEAQ (reference sequence). Here the CDR3 reads CASSAFQGPDTQYF. The CDR3, as DNA: TGTGCCAGCAGCGCCTTTCAGGGCCCCGATACGCAGTATTTT.

This clonotype was detected only once. The chain employs TRBV5-1 and TRBJ1-5; D not resolved. This CDR3 spans 13 amino acids. Trimming took 0 bases from V and 6 from J, leaving 7 bases between them. The germline V gene encodes CDR1 SGHRS and CDR2 YFSETQ. Here the CDR3 DNA reads TGCGCCAGCAGCTTGGTAGGAAGTCAGCCCCAGCATTTT. Its protein product is CASSLVGSQPQHF.

CDR3 sequence: CASSRLGGINGETQYF. The CDR3 DNA sequence: TGTGCCAGCAGTCGACTCGGGGGAATAAATGGAGAGACCCAGTACTTC. This chain links TRBV7-2 with TRBJ2-5; D might be TRBD2 (6 bases). Germline-derived CDR1 and CDR2 are SGHTA and FQGNSA. V lost 6 bases and J 4 bases, leaving 21 bases between the germline ends. This CDR3 has 16 amino acids.

This clonotype has a count of ten or more. The chain uses TRBV5-1 and TRBJ1-1, with D unclear. V lost 3 bases and J 0 bases, leaving 9 bases between the germline ends. There are 14 residues in the CDR3. CDR1 and CDR2 from the germline V gene are SGHRS and YFSETQ. The CDR3 protein is CASSSDLMNTEAFF. The CDR3 DNA follows: TGCGCCAGCAGCTCAGATCTCATGAACACTGAAGCTTTCTTT.

This clonotype has just a few counts. The chain joins TRBV10-3 to TRBJ2-3, with TRBD2 identical over 10 bases. There are 16 residues in the CDR3. V shed 6 bases, J shed 0 bases, and the junction held 6 bases outside the gene matches. The germline gives CDR1 ENHRY, CDR2 SYGVKD. The CDR3 coding sequence is TGTGCCATCAGCACCCTAGCGGGGGCCAGCACAGATACGCAGTATTTT. Translation gives CAISTLAGASTDTQYF.

The V and J genes are TRBV4-3 and TRBJ2-3; 13 nucleotides align to TRBD2. Germline V gene lookup returns CDR1 LGHNA and CDR2 YSLEER. The V segment lost 0 bases and the J segment 2 bases; nucleotides outside the gene matches: 11. The CDR3 sequence is 20 residues long. CDR3 protein: CASSQDTGLAGDSFTDTQYF. The CDR3 DNA sequence: TGCGCCAGCAGCCAAGATACCGGACTAGCGGGAGATAGCTTCACAGATACGCAGTATTTT.

In this sample, this clonotype turned up a few times. The V call is TRBV20-1, the J call TRBJ2-3, with TRBD2 matching over 8 bases. J was trimmed by 5 bases and V by 5 bases; bases with no gene match: 6. CDR3 length: 13 residues. CDR1 DFQATT and CDR2 SNEGSKA come from the germline V gene (reference sequence). CDR3 protein: CSAPTSVGDTQYF. As DNA, the CDR3 is TGCAGTGCTCCGACTAGCGTCGGAGATACGCAGTATTTT.

This clonotype occurred a few times. V is TRBV27 and J is TRBJ2-6; 14 nucleotides agree with TRBD2. This CDR3 is built from 19 residues. Germline CDR1 is MNHEY and CDR2 is SMNVEV (reference sequence). V lost 5 bases, J lost 1 base, and 7 bases stayed unmatched. In DNA, the CDR3 is TGTGCCAGCAGTACCGGACTAGCGGGAGGAGTGTCTGGGGCCAACGTCCTGACTTTC. Protein product: CASSTGLAGGVSGANVLTF.

The sample holds a few counts of this clonotype. The chain is built from TRBV11-2 and TRBJ2-6; TRBD1 matches 10 bases. Germline V gene data show CDR1 as SGHAT and CDR2 as FQNNGV. V trimming: 5 bases; J trimming: 2 bases; junction bases outside the gene matches: 9. The CDR3 loop spans 18 amino acids. CDR3 sequence reads: CASSLGQGSPAGANVLTF. For the CDR3, the DNA is TGTGCCAGCAGCCTGGGACAGGGGAGTCCTGCTGGGGCCAACGTCCTGACTTTC.

The chain has TRBV7-2 and TRBJ2-4; TRBD1 might be the D (5 bases). The ends were cut back, 1 base at V and 15 bases at J, with 13 bases in the middle. Looked up from germline, CDR1 is SGHTA and CDR2 is FQGNSA. This CDR3 comprises 12 residues. The CDR3 DNA reads TGTGCCAGCAGCTTAGTGACAGAACATTTGTACTTC. This gives the protein CASSLVTEHLYF.

This clonotype came up a few times. J is TRBJ1-2 and V is TRBV27; D is undetermined. Trimming removed 5 bases at V and 4 bases at J, with 5 bases between. CDR1 and CDR2 from the germline V gene are MNHEY and SMNVEV (reference sequence). The CDR3 runs to 11 residues. The CDR3 region is CASSGAYGYTF. CDR3 nucleotides: TGTGCCAGCAGTGGAGCCTATGGCTACACCTTC.

The table lists this clonotype with a few counts. The CDR3 spells CATSDNGQGTIPFTDTQYF. The CDR3 DNA is TGTGCCACCAGTGACAATGGACAGGGGACCATTCCCTTCACAGATACGCAGTATTTT. The chain employs TRBV24-1 and TRBJ2-3, with TRBD1 identical over 9 bases. This CDR3 region has 19 residues. With 4 bases clipped from V and 2 bases from J, the junction kept 15 bases outside the gene matches. Per the germline V gene, CDR1 is KGHDR and CDR2 is SFDVKD.

The rearrangement links TRBV7-7 to TRBJ2-5; possibly TRBD2 for D (5 bases). CDR1 is SSHAT, CDR2 FNYEAQ, per germline (reference sequence). Trimming took 5 bases from V and 5 from J, leaving 21 bases between them. The CDR3 spans 16 residues. This CDR3 is CASSPPRSESRETQYF. CDR3 bases: TGTGCCAGCAGCCCGCCCCGTAGCGAGTCTAGGGAGACCCAGTACTTC.

This clonotype was recorded a few times. V gene TRBV5-1 combines with J gene TRBJ2-5; maybe TRBD1 (5 bases). Trimming removed 2 bases from V and 3 bases from J, with 14 bases in between. Per the germline V gene, CDR1 is SGHRS and CDR2 is YFSETQ. The CDR3 is 15 residues long. The CDR3 is CASSFSLGAEETQYF. Written as DNA, the CDR3 is TGCGCCAGCAGCTTCTCTTTAGGGGCGGAAGAGACCCAGTACTTC.

This clonotype has a handful of counts. The chain has TRBV14 and TRBJ1-2; D gene ambiguous. The CDR3 has 14 residues. Germline V gene lookup returns CDR1 SGHDN and CDR2 FVKESK. Between the trimmed V and J ends, which lost 0 bases and 5 bases, there was a span of 10 bases. The CDR3 loop is CASSQDLRLYGYTF. CDR3 DNA sequence: TGTGCCAGCAGCCAAGATCTCAGGCTATATGGCTACACCTTC.

This clonotype was recorded only once. The chain joins TRBV20-1 to TRBJ2-1, with 16 bases lining up with TRBD2. From germline, CDR1 is DFQATT and CDR2 SNEGSKA (reference sequence). Unmatched junction bases numbered 3, after V lost 4 bases and J lost 0 bases. The length of the CDR3 is 17 residues. The CDR3 DNA reads TGCAGTGCTACGGGACTAGCGGGGGGGAGCTCCTACAATGAGCAGTTCTTC. It specifies CSATGLAGGSSYNEQFF.

The V and J genes are TRBV29-1 and TRBJ1-4, with TRBD1 identical over 8 bases. Germline CDR1 is SQVTM and CDR2 is ANQGSEA. CDR3 length: 12 residues. The V segment lost 7 bases and the J segment 8 bases; nucleotides outside the gene matches: 6. CDR3 coding DNA: TGCAGCGGGCTTGGACAGGGCGAAAAACTGTTTTTT. Its translation is CSGLGQGEKLFF.

The gene calls are TRBV5-1 and TRBJ2-4, with D possibly being TRBD2 (5 bases). Germline CDR1 is SGHRS and CDR2 is YFSETQ. Trimming shortened V by 6 bases and J by 2 bases, and 12 bases separated the two germline ends. This CDR3 comprises 14 residues. The CDR3 region is CASTQGGPKNIQYF. The CDR3 DNA sequence: TGCGCCAGCACCCAAGGAGGTCCCAAAAACATTCAGTACTTC.

This clonotype appeared many times. The chain has TRBV7-2 and TRBJ2-7, with 7 bases that match TRBD2. With 3 bases clipped from V and 3 bases from J, the junction kept 2 bases outside the gene matches. In germline, CDR1 is SGHTA, CDR2 FQGNSA. CDR3 size: 13 residues. The CDR3 DNA is TGTGCCAGCAGCTTTACTAGCGACTACGAGCAGTACTTC. As protein: CASSFTSDYEQYF.

This chain joins TRBV7-9 and TRBJ2-4; D not resolved. CDR1 is SEHNR, CDR2 FQNEAQ, per germline (reference sequence). The CDR3 contains 16 residues. Between the trimmed V and J ends, which lost 5 bases and 0 bases, there was a span of 14 bases. CDR3 region: CASSPPNVVAKNIQYF. DNA of the CDR3: TGTGCCAGCAGCCCACCGAACGTGGTAGCCAAAAACATTCAGTACTTC.